This T cell receptor (beta chain) appears in the sequencing data of a study of blood T cell repertoires in COVID-19. About the study: COVID-19 samples from acute and convalescent phases originated in the United States, Italy and Spain.

CDR3 size: 15 residues. Trimming took 2 bases from V and 7 from J; bases not matched to a gene: 9. Germline V lookup: CDR1 MNHNY, CDR2 SVGAGI (reference sequence). Repertoires were generated with immunoSEQ multiplex PCR, while TCRdb's copy carries only in-frame clones and drops some. The data contain about 210,000 clones, 92% of them singletons. This chain joins TRBV6-6 and TRBJ1-2, with TRBD1 identical over 8 bases. The sequence was obtained from a man aged 25-45 years with acute or convalescent COVID-19. Input material: peripheral blood. CDR3 nucleotides: TGTGCCAGCAGTTACACCAAGGACAGGGCAACTGGCTACACCTTC. Protein product: CASSYTKDRATGYTF.